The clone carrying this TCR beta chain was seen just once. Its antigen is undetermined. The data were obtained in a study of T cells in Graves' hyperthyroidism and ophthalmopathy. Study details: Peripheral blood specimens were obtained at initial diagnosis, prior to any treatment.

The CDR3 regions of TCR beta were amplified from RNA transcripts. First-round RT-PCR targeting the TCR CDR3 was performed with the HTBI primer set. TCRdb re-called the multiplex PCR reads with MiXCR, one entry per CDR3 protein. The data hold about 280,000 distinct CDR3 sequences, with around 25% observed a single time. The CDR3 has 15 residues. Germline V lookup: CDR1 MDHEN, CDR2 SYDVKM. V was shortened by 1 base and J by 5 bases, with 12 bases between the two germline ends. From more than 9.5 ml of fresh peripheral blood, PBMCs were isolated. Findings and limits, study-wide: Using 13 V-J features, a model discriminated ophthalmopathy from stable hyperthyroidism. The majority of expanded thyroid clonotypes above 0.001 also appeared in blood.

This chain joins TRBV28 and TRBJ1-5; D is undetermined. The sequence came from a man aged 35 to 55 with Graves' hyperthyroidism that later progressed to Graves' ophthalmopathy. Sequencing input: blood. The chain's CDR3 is CASSLSWVDYQPQHF. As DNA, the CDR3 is TGTGCCAGCAGTTTATCCTGGGTTGACTATCAGCCCCAGCATTTT.